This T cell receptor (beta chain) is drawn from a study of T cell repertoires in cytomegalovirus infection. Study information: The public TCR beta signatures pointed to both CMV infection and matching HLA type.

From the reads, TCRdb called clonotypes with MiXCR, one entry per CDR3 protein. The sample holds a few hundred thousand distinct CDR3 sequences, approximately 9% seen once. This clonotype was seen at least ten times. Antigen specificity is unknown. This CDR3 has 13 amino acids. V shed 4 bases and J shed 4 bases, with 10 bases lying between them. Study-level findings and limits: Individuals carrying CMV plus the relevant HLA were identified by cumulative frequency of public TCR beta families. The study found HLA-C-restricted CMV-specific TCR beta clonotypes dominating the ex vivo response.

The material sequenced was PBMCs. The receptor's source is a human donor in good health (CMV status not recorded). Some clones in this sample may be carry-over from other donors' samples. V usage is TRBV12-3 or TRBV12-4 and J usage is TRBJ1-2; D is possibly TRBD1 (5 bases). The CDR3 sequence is CASSSGPPYGYTF. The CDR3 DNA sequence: TGTGCCAGCAGTTCGGGACCCCCCTATGGCTACACCTTC.